Below, 32 T cell receptor beta chains from the same sample are listed, as sequenced in a study of T-cell reconstitution after alpha-beta-depleted transplantation in children. Construction of the TCRbeta library involved unique molecular identifiers. Each CDR3 protein gets one entry after TCRdb re-called the PCR reads with MiXCR. The data contain 70,000 or so distinct CDR3 sequences, approximately 10% of them singletons. Source: PBMCs, taken before TCRalphabeta/CD19-depleted stem cell transplant. The receptors were gathered from a boy between 10 and 17 years old with acute myeloid leukemia, due to receive a stem cell transplant.

This clonotype showed up many times. The chain uses TRBV14 and TRBJ1-1; D not resolved. Germline V gives CDR1 SGHDN, CDR2 FVKESK. The CDR3 is 16 residues long. V was trimmed by 1 base and J by 0 bases, leaving 12 bases between them. CDR3 sequence: CASSQVVGLMNTEAFF. The CDR3 DNA is TGTGCCAGCAGCCAAGTTGTCGGATTGATGAACACTGAAGCTTTCTTT. Variable domain in full (rest from reference TRBV14 and TRBJ1-1): EAGVTQFPSHSVIEKGQTVTLRCDPISGHDNLYWYRRVMGKEIKFLLHFVKESKQDESGMPNNRFLAERTGGTYSTLKVQPAELEDSGVYFCASSQVVGLMNTEAFFGQGTRLTVV.

This clonotype came up many times. The rearrangement uses TRBV7-6 and TRBJ2-1; D may be TRBD1 (7 bases). Germline V CDR1 and CDR2: SGHVS, FNYEAQ. The CDR3 is made up of 14 amino acids. V gave up 4 bases and J gave up 9 bases, with 16 bases separating them. CDR3 bases: TGTGCCAGCAGCTCAGGGGGGAGCCCGGCTGAGCAGTTCTTC. Its translation is CASSSGGSPAEQFF.

This clonotype was found many times. Here the CDR3 DNA reads TGCAGTGCTAGAGAGGGTCGGCTGGCGCAGTATTTT. Protein sequence: CSAREGRLAQYF. The rearrangement joins TRBV20-1 to TRBJ2-3, with D unclear. Trimming took 0 bases from V and 10 from J, leaving 11 bases between them. CDR1 and CDR2 (germline): DFQATT, SNEGSKA (reference sequence). The length of the CDR3 is 12 residues.

Many counts were recorded for this clonotype. The V and J genes are TRBV15 and TRBJ1-5; unclear D gene. Germline V CDR1 and CDR2: LNHNV, YYDKDF (reference sequence). The ends were cut back, 0 bases at V and 7 bases at J, with 7 bases in the middle. This CDR3 has 13 amino acids. The CDR3 sequence is CATSRDPLQPQHF. The CDR3 DNA is TGTGCCACCAGCAGAGACCCGCTCCAGCCCCAGCATTTT. The variable domain in full, with the rest retrieved from reference TRBV15 and TRBJ1-5, is DAMVIQNPRYQVTQFGKPVTLSCSQTLNHNVMYWYQQKSSQAPKLLFHYYDKDFNNEADTPDNFQSRRPNTSFCFLDIRSPGLGDTAMYLCATSRDPLQPQHFGDGTRLSIL.

A few counts support this clonotype. CDR3 in DNA: TGTGCCAGCAGCCAAGATCGGCTAGCCGGCCAGACCCAGTACTTC. It specifies CASSQDRLAGQTQYF. The genes are TRBV3-1 and TRBJ2-5; D is possibly TRBD2 (5 bases). V lost 0 bases to trimming and J lost 6 bases, with 14 bases between them. This CDR3 has 15 amino acids. Germline V CDR1 and CDR2: LGHDT, YNNKEL (reference sequence).

This clonotype has a count of ten or more. The V and J genes are TRBV5-5 and TRBJ1-2, with a weak D call TRBD1 (6 bases). Germline V gives CDR1 SGHKS, CDR2 YYEKEE (reference sequence). V was cut by 0 bases and J by 8 bases, with 17 bases left in between. The CDR3 runs to 15 residues. CDR3 DNA: TGTGCCAGCAGCTTGGCTGGGGGCGGGACGAAAGGCTACACCTTC. This gives the protein CASSLAGGGTKGYTF.

This clonotype appeared many times. The chain joins TRBV6-5 to TRBJ1-1; 8 bases are shared with TRBD1. CDR1 and CDR2 (germline): MNHEY, SVGAGI. Trimming took 6 bases from V and 4 from J; bases not matched to a gene: 10. The CDR3 extends over 15 amino acids. The DNA for the CDR3 is TGTGCCAGCAGAAGGGACAGGCAGTTTGGCACTGAAGCTTTCTTT. This encodes CASRRDRQFGTEAFF.

V usage is TRBV7-6 and J usage is TRBJ2-5, with a weak D call TRBD2 (6 bases). This CDR3 spans 14 amino acids. The germline gives CDR1 SGHVS, CDR2 FNYEAQ. Trimming cost V 6 bases and J 1 base, with 12 bases left between them. CDR3: CASSPSEIQETQYF. As DNA, the CDR3 is TGTGCCAGCAGTCCTAGCGAGATCCAAGAGACCCAGTACTTC.

This clonotype was recorded many times. The chain is built from TRBV20-1 and TRBJ2-7, with 14 nucleotides matching TRBD2. This CDR3 contains 16 residues. Germline CDR1 DFQATT, CDR2 SNEGSKA (reference sequence). The CDR3 DNA follows: TGCAGCCATGCATCTCTCGGACTAGCGGGAGGCGACGAGCAGTACTTC. Residues: CSHASLGLAGGDEQYF.

This clonotype was counted many times. The genes are TRBV15 and TRBJ1-1, with 10 positions matching TRBD1. CDR1 is LNHNV and CDR2 is YYDKDF in the germline V gene (reference sequence). The CDR3 loop spans 17 amino acids. V gave up 3 bases and J gave up 5 bases; unmatched junction bases: 12. CDR3 loop: CATSSIASGQGRTEAFF. The CDR3 DNA reads TGTGCCACCAGCAGTATAGCTTCGGGACAGGGGAGGACTGAAGCTTTCTTT.

The rearrangement links TRBV6-2 or TRBV6-3 to TRBJ2-5, with 7 bases lining up with TRBD2. V dropped 6 bases and J dropped 4; count of bases not matched to a gene: 17. CDR1 is MNHEY and CDR2 is SVGEGT in the germline V gene. This CDR3 contains 17 residues. CDR3 protein: CASRPIGLELWRETQYF. The DNA of the CDR3 is TGTGCCAGCAGACCTATTGGACTAGAGTTATGGAGAGAGACCCAGTACTTC.

This clonotype was picked up many times. CDR3 nucleotide sequence: TGTGCCAGCAGTGAAGAAGGGGGCTACCAAGAGACCCAGTACTTC. It encodes CASSEEGGYQETQYF. The genes are TRBV25-1 and TRBJ2-5, with 7 nucleotides matching TRBD1. The V and J ends lost 2 bases and 0 bases, in that order; junction bases with no gene match: 3. The CDR3 length is 15 residues. Germline V gene sequence: CDR1 MGHDK, CDR2 SYGVNS.

There are many counts of this clonotype. In DNA form, the CDR3 reads TGTGCCAGCACCACCTGGGGCAATTTCTATGGCTACACCTTC. It codes for CASTTWGNFYGYTF. This sequence joins TRBV5-4 and TRBJ1-2, with D maybe TRBD1 (5 bases). The CDR3 totals 14 residues. V lost 6 bases, J lost 4 bases, and 16 bases lay in between. Germline V lookup: CDR1 SGHNT, CDR2 YYREEE (reference sequence).

The sample holds many counts of this clonotype. This chain connects TRBV7-2 to TRBJ1-1; 8 nucleotides agree with TRBD1. The germline CDR1 and CDR2 sequences are SGHTA and FQGNSA. J was trimmed by 2 bases and V by 1 base; bases with no gene match: 15. The CDR3 has 19 residues. The CDR3 sequence: CASSLGQGATNYLNTEAFF. For the CDR3, the DNA is TGTGCCAGCAGCTTAGGGCAGGGGGCTACGAATTACCTAAACACTGAAGCTTTCTTT.

In its sample, this clonotype was seen many times. The chain joins TRBV10-3 to TRBJ1-4; D is possibly TRBD1 (5 bases). CDR1 and CDR2 (germline): ENHRY, SYGVKD. The V and J ends lost 7 bases and 10 bases respectively, with 19 bases between them. CDR3 length: 14 residues. DNA for the CDR3: TGTGCCATCACCGCGACAGCGGATGATAGAAAACTGTTTTTT. Translated, it gives CAITATADDRKLFF.

This clonotype was counted many times. The chain joins TRBV20-1 to TRBJ1-6, with a tentative D call TRBD1 (6 bases). The germline CDR1 and CDR2 sequences are DFQATT and SNEGSKA (reference sequence). Deletions cut 6 bases from V and 4 bases from J, with 10 bases between. The CDR3 loop spans 13 amino acids. CDR3 sequence (DNA): TGCAGTGCCACGGACAGTTATAATTCACCCCTCCACTTT. This encodes CSATDSYNSPLHF.

This clonotype was picked up many times. In DNA, the CDR3 is TGTGCCAGCTCACCACCGGTTGGGACGGTCAATCAGCCCCAGCATTTT. Translating it yields CASSPPVGTVNQPQHF. V and J are TRBV18 and TRBJ1-5, with D possibly being TRBD1 (5 bases). V lost 0 bases and J 3 bases, leaving 12 bases between the germline ends. Germline CDR1 and CDR2: KGHSH and LQKENI. This CDR3 region has 16 residues.

At least ten counts were recorded for this clonotype. The chain uses TRBV20-1 and TRBJ2-5; 7 positions agree with TRBD2. This CDR3 contains 14 residues. V shed 5 bases, J shed 4 bases, and the junction held 10 bases outside the gene matches. The germline V gene encodes CDR1 DFQATT and CDR2 SNEGSKA (reference sequence). The CDR3 reads CSASGTGRGETQYF. In DNA form, the CDR3 reads TGCAGTGCTTCTGGCACGGGGAGGGGAGAGACCCAGTACTTC.

This clonotype was observed a single time. A much larger clone is a single base away; this may be a read error. The V gene is TRBV7-8, the J gene TRBJ2-1; D remains unclear. The length of the CDR3 is 12 residues. The germline V gene encodes CDR1 SGHVS and CDR2 FQNEAQ. The CDR3 sequence is CTSSLQVDEQFF. The CDR3 DNA reads as TGTACCAGCAGCTTGCAGGTCGATGAGCAGTTCTTC.

This clonotype has only a few counts. The V gene is TRBV18, the J gene TRBJ1-4; D is ambiguous. CDR1 KGHSH and CDR2 LQKENI come from the germline V gene. The V and J ends lost 0 bases and 8 bases respectively, with 10 bases between them. CDR3 length: 14 amino acids. The CDR3: CASSPPLEREKLFF. Here the CDR3 DNA reads TGTGCCAGCTCACCACCCCTGGAGCGGGAAAAACTGTTTTTT.

This clonotype was detected ten times or more. CDR3 DNA sequence: TGCGCCAGCAGCATCCGGGACAGGGAGTATGGCAATCAGCCCCAGCATTTT. Translated, it gives CASSIRDREYGNQPQHF. The V call is TRBV4-1, the J call TRBJ1-5; the match to TRBD1 covers 9 bases. Germline trimming cut 5 bases from V and 2 bases from J; bases unmatched to any gene: 10. Germline V gene lookup returns CDR1 MGHRA and CDR2 YSYEKL. There are 17 residues in the CDR3.

Many counts were recorded for this clonotype. V is TRBV18 and J is TRBJ1-2; unclear D gene. Germline V gives CDR1 KGHSH, CDR2 LQKENI. Deletions cut 0 bases from V and 8 bases from J, with 10 bases between. There are 13 residues in the CDR3. In nucleotides, the CDR3 is TGTGCCAGCTCACCACCGGTAAAGGAAGGCTACACCTTC. Translating gives CASSPPVKEGYTF.

This chain links TRBV7-9 with TRBJ2-7, with 11 bases matching TRBD1. Germline-derived CDR1 and CDR2 are SEHNR and FQNEAQ (reference sequence). This CDR3 is built from 15 residues. V lost 5 bases and J lost 2; bases outside the gene matches: 5. The DNA of the CDR3 is TGTGCCAGCAGCCCCGGGACAGGGGGGCCCTACGAGCAGTACGTC. Its translation is CASSPGTGGPYEQYV.

This clonotype was counted only a few times. The chain's CDR3 is CSARENALAGTRTDTQYF. In DNA, the CDR3 is TGCAGTGCTAGAGAAAATGCACTAGCGGGGACCCGCACAGATACGCAGTATTTT. J is TRBJ2-3 and V is TRBV20-1, with 10 positions matching TRBD2. Trimming removed 0 bases from V and 1 base from J; junction bases left unmatched: 10. The length of the CDR3 is 18 residues. The germline gives CDR1 DFQATT, CDR2 SNEGSKA (reference sequence).

Ten or more counts support this clonotype. The genes are TRBV12-3 or TRBV12-4 and TRBJ1-2, with 7 bases matching TRBD1. The CDR3 totals 15 residues. J lost 4 bases, V lost 5 bases, and 10 bases had no gene match. The CDR3 sequence: CASSERGGVLYGYTF. The DNA of the CDR3 is TGTGCCAGCAGTGAACGAGGGGGCGTCCTCTATGGCTACACCTTC.

The gene calls are TRBV4-1 and TRBJ2-4, with D hard to call. The CDR3 has 19 amino acids. Trimming left V 3 bases short and J 0 bases short, with 21 bases between. Germline CDR1 reads MGHRA; CDR2 reads YSYEKL. The DNA of the CDR3 is TGCGCCAGCAGCCAGAGGCTTCCCGCATCCCAGCTAGCCAAAAACATTCAGTACTTC. Amino acid sequence: CASSQRLPASQLAKNIQYF.

This clonotype was observed many times. This chain uses TRBV9 with TRBJ2-1; D might be TRBD2 (5 bases). The CDR3 totals 16 residues. Germline values: CDR1 SGDLS, CDR2 YYNGEE. Trimming left V 2 bases short and J 0 bases short, with 12 bases between. CDR3 bases: TGTGCCAGCAGCGTCTCCAGCGGTCCCTCCTACAATGAGCAGTTCTTC. This sequence encodes CASSVSSGPSYNEQFF.

This clonotype was seen ten or more times. The chain is built from TRBV29-1 and TRBJ2-1; 9 nucleotides agree with TRBD1. V was clipped by 4 bases and J by 8 bases; unmatched bases: 6. In germline, CDR1 is SQVTM, CDR2 ANQGSEA. The CDR3 is made up of 13 amino acids. As DNA, the CDR3 is TGCAGCGTTGGAAGGGACAGGGTAGATGAGCAGTTCTTC. It is translated as CSVGRDRVDEQFF.

This clonotype was seen at least ten times. The chain recombines TRBV20-1 with TRBJ2-7; possibly TRBD1 or TRBD2 for D (5 bases each). The ends were cut back, 6 bases at V and 3 bases at J, with 15 bases in the middle. Germline values: CDR1 DFQATT, CDR2 SNEGSKA (reference sequence). This CDR3 has 13 residues. CDR3 DNA: TGCAGTGCGAGCCGGGACGGCGGCTACGAGCAGTACTTC. It encodes CSASRDGGYEQYF.

In its sample, this clonotype was seen many times. The chain has TRBV3-1 and TRBJ2-2; 11 nucleotides match TRBD2. Unmatched junction bases numbered 5, after V lost 4 bases and J lost 4 bases. The CDR3 has 16 residues. The germline V gene encodes CDR1 LGHDT and CDR2 YNNKEL (reference sequence). This chain's CDR3 is CASSPGTSGGTGELFF. For the CDR3, the DNA is TGTGCCAGCAGCCCCGGGACTAGCGGAGGCACCGGGGAGCTGTTTTTT.

This clonotype was counted between two and nine times. The V and J genes are TRBV6-2 or TRBV6-3 and TRBJ2-2, with D uncertain. Germline-derived CDR1 and CDR2 are MNHEY and SVGEGT. The CDR3 contains 14 residues. V was pared by 6 bases and J by 1 base, with 9 bases between. CDR3 amino acids: CASRRLVNTGELFF. CDR3 DNA sequence: TGTGCCAGCAGACGGCTGGTGAACACCGGGGAGCTGTTTTTT.

This clonotype has a count of ten or more. The V gene is TRBV3-1, the J gene TRBJ1-3; tentative D call: TRBD1 (5 bases). Trimming stripped 3 bases from V and 2 bases from J, with 14 bases between. The germline V gene has CDR1 LGHDT and CDR2 YNNKEL (reference sequence). This CDR3 region has 16 residues. The CDR3 loop is CASSQRGSGPGNTIYF. The CDR3 nucleotides read TGTGCCAGCAGCCAGCGTGGATCAGGGCCTGGAAACACCATATATTTT.